This note documents a single T cell receptor (beta chain) sequence. Its antigen specificity is not known. Base qualities are not provided; no much larger clone lies one nucleotide away. The entry originates in a study of T cells in Graves' hyperthyroidism and ophthalmopathy (dated by TCRdb to the late 2010s). Concerning the study at large: Peripheral blood samples were taken at the time of initial diagnosis, prior to any treatment. TCR Vbeta CDR3 sequencing of approximately 140 peripheral blood samples (43 ophthalmopathy, under 80 hyperthyroidism and approximately 17 progressor patients) is reported in the paper. The study also compared thyroid tissue and blood T-cell repertoires from a handful of Graves' hyperthyroidism patients. For training and testing, the 100 or so patients in the discovery cohort were randomly divided in a 7:3 ratio. After blood sampling, hyperthyroidism patients were treated with methimazole at a starting dose of 30 mg daily, and ophthalmopathy patients were treated with high-dose intravenous methylprednisolone. To identify TCR V-J signatures that set the groups apart, the researchers used a discovery cohort of more than 95 patients, made up of fewer than 50 with Graves' ophthalmopathy and 57 with stable Graves' hyperthyroidism. Prospective prediction of ophthalmopathy was tested in an independent validation cohort of approximately 18 hyperthyroidism patients and some 17 patients who later progressed to ophthalmopathy. Overall results and qualifications from the work: Ophthalmopathy was separated from stable hyperthyroidism by a 13 V-J signature model, with around 90% sensitivity and 81% to 82% specificity obtained in cross-validation and 80%/75% obtained in testing. During validation, the model predicted progression to ophthalmopathy a median of about 6.5 months ahead of onset, with 70.59% sensitivity and 72% to 80% specificity. Sample size was not statistically predetermined, and blinding of investigators to group allocation was not performed. Most expanded thyroid clonotypes (frequency above 0.001) were also detected in blood, a finding suggesting that blood repertoires may reflect thyroid immune responses.

The CDR3 starts with the cysteine, ends with the phenylalanine, and has 15 residues. The CDR3 DNA has 45 bases and is translated from base 1. The germline V gene (reference sequence) gives CDR1 as DFQATT and CDR2 as SNEGSKA. V is cut back by 3 bases and J by 0 bases, with 8 bases in the junction unmatched. The TCR beta CDR3 regions were amplified from RNA transcripts. The first round of RT-PCR for the TCR CDR3 was performed with the HTBI primer set and the Qiagen OneStep RT-PCR kit. The libraries were constructed in a second round of multiplex PCR and then size-selected and purified. Paired-end sequencing of the libraries was performed with 100 bp reads on an Illumina HiSeq2000. Processing in the source paper ran as follows. SOAPnuke was used to process the raw data, removing reads that contained adapters or uncalled bases, had a mean Phred below 15, or lacked an exact match to the constant primer or identifier. COPE v1.2.5 was used to merge high-quality paired reads, and clonotypes were defined as unique nucleotide sequences. MiTCR v1.1 was used to align clonotypes to the IMGT TRBV, TRBD and TRBJ reference segments. Analysis was restricted to V-J combinations with a frequency above 0.0001, which covered roughly 99% of repertoires. The TCS score was defined as F50 (clonal expansion) divided by E x V (chaos), with BLOSUM62-based TCRdist calculated between CDR3 peptides within each V-J. Welch's t-statistics and random forest reduced roughly 540 V-J features to roughly 13, which were used in a naive Bayes classifier (R e1071). Thyroid-blood repertoire similarity was quantified with the Morisita-Horn index. TCRdb reran the public reads through fastp at Q25 and MiXCR, keeping productive beta chains. Each record represents a unique CDR3 protein, reported with the most common genes and DNA among its rows. V and J calls and clone size were set by TCRdb, not the authors. The sample contains hundreds of thousands of distinct CDR3 sequences, roughly 40% of them found a single time. The top ten constitute around 9.3% of the sample.

Graves' hyperthyroidism was defined as stable when no progression to ophthalmopathy occurred over 18 months of follow-up. The hyperthyroidism patients were between 18 and 65 years old and newly diagnosed, with a disease duration of less than 2 months. Any patient with an uncontrolled infection, another autoimmune disease, pregnancy or lactation was excluded. Diagnoses relied on clinical symptoms, serum thyroxine and TRAb, thyroid ultrasound and orbital computed tomography. Ficoll-Paque density gradient centrifugation was used to isolate PBMCs from about 9 ml of fresh peripheral blood. Total RNA was extracted using Trizol reagent, and RNA quality was assessed on an Agilent 2100 Bioanalyzer.

The specimen sequenced was blood. The sequence is built from TRBV20-1 and TRBJ2-7, with 7 junctional bases fitting TRBD2. The receptor's source is a man younger than 30 with Graves' hyperthyroidism. The DNA sequence is given as TGCAGTGCTAGCCGTATAGGGACTATCTCCTACGAGCAGTACTTC. This yields the protein CSASRIGTISYEQYF.